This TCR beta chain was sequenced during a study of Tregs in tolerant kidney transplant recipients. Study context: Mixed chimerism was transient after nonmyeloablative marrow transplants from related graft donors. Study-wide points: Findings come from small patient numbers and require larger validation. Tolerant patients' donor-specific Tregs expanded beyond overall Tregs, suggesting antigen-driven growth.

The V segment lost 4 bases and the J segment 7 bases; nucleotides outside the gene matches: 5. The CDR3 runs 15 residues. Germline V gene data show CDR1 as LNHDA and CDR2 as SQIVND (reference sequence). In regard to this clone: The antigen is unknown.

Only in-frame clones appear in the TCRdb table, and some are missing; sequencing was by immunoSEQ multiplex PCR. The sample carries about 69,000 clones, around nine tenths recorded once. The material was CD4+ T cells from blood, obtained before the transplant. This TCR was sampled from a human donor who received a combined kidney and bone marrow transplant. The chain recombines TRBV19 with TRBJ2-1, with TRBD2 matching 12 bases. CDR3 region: CASSTTSGSSNEQFF. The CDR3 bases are TGTGCCAGTAGTACGACTAGCGGGAGTTCAAATGAGCAGTTCTTC.